The subject of this entry is one T cell receptor (beta chain). This receptor's antigen is unknown. No much larger clone is present one base from it, and per-base qualities are unavailable. V and J are trimmed by 4 bases and 1 base, and the gene matches miss 2 bases of the junction. The CDR3 has 15 amino acids, counting the end cysteine and phenylalanine. CDR3 DNA is the only sequence kept; it has 45 bases, read in frame from the first base. CDR1 and CDR2, per the germline V gene (reference sequence), are SGHNT and YYREEE. One collaborating source in Seattle enrolled patients during active infection and followed them longitudinally through the course of disease. Collaborating institutions collected whole blood in K2EDTA tubes following their own protocols. For TCRbeta analysis, collaborator samples were shipped as frozen whole blood, as isolated PBMCs, or as DNA extracted from either sample type. These data are taken from a study of blood T cell repertoires in COVID-19 (dated by TCRdb to about 2020). Regarding the complete study: Samples covering the acute and convalescent phases of COVID-19 were provided by collaborators in the United States, Italy and Spain. Samples came from the ongoing ImmuneRACE study (first 160 participants) plus 1,254 subjects from 6 global collaborators. The dataset comprised deeply sampled blood TCRbeta repertoires from subjects exposed to, actively infected with, or recovered from COVID-19. A freely available public database, intended as a resource for researchers studying the immune response to SARS-CoV-2, is where the repertoires were released. The prospective study material was composed of cDNA or gDNA derived from T cells, B-cell-depleted T cells, or PBMCs. Where available, HLA class I and class II types were taken from metadata supplied by the sample provider and were not determined by assay-based typing. The sample metadata nearly always contained a de-identified subject ID, COVID-19 status, age in years and sex.

The investigation overall reported the following: The amount of clinical and demographic metadata varied by source and participant and was provided uncurated.

TCRbeta CDR3 regions were amplified from genomic DNA by means of the immunoSEQ Assay, a bias-controlled multiplex PCR. Per the source publication's procedure: Nucleated cell counts per sample were estimated from amplification of reference gene primers within the assay. To quantify the absolute abundance of each unique TCRbeta CDR3 rearrangement, sequence reads were collapsed and filtered. For each sample, productive Simpson clonality was calculated as the square root of Simpson's diversity index across productive rearrangements. Sourced from immuneACCESS, this table was stored by TCRdb with only in-frame sequences that have V and J called. A share of the clones is absent; for the studies checked, an unresolved V gene accounts for under half, and the remainder has no known explanation. V, J and clone size are taken as reported in that table, and D and trimming were inferred from the DNA itself. Here the sample has some 150,000 clones; approximately 87% occur a single time. The ten largest make up 9.5% to 12% of the sample.

The rearranged segments are TRBV5-4 and TRBJ2-4, with TRBD1 identical over 10 junction bases. The TCR was taken from a woman aged 60 to 75 with COVID-19, enrolled during active disease. The sequencing input was peripheral blood. Here the CDR3 is given as CASSRQGAAKNIQYF. The DNA is TGTGCCAGCAGCCGACAGGGGGCGGCCAAAAACATTCAGTACTTC.